These 10 T cell receptor beta chains share one sample of origin, sequenced in a study of T-cell reconstitution after alpha-beta-depleted transplantation in children. Unique molecular identifiers tagged the TCRbeta library. TCRdb used MiXCR to reprocess the PCR reads, holding one entry per CDR3 protein. The table lists hundreds of thousands of distinct CDR3 sequences, around 14% of them singletons. Sequences were derived from PBMCs, sampled before TCRalphabeta/CD19-depleted stem cell transplant. These receptors all stem from a girl aged 2 to 10 with congenital amegakaryocytic thrombocytopenia, due to receive a stem cell transplant.

Ten or more counts support this clonotype. This chain links TRBV20-1 with TRBJ1-4; the match to TRBD1 covers 8 bases. V gave up 6 bases and J gave up 8 bases; unmatched junction bases: 8. CDR1 DFQATT and CDR2 SNEGSKA come from the germline V gene (reference sequence). The CDR3 has 13 amino acids. This CDR3 is CSAQDRAFEKLFF. The CDR3 DNA sequence: TGCAGTGCCCAGGACAGGGCGTTCGAAAAACTGTTTTTT.

At least ten counts were recorded for this clonotype. The J gene is TRBJ2-4, the V gene TRBV15, with 11 bases fitting TRBD1. Per germline, CDR1 LNHNV and CDR2 YYDKDF (reference sequence). There are 17 residues in the CDR3. V gave up 0 bases and J gave up 8 bases; unmatched junction bases: 9. The CDR3 DNA follows: TGTGCCACCAGCAGAGACCCCCGGGGACAGGGGGGTGACATTCAGTACTTC. Amino acid sequence: CATSRDPRGQGGDIQYF.

The chain employs TRBV27 and TRBJ2-1; no firm D call. Germline V gene lookup returns CDR1 MNHEY and CDR2 SMNVEV (reference sequence). The V and J ends lost 2 bases and 1 base respectively, with 12 bases between them. This CDR3 is built from 16 residues. CDR3 loop: CASSLIWQRSYNEQFF. Here the CDR3 DNA reads TGTGCCAGCAGTTTAATCTGGCAGAGGTCCTACAATGAGCAGTTCTTC.

This clonotype has at least ten counts. This chain joins TRBV25-1 and TRBJ2-7, with D possibly matching TRBD1 (5 bases). Trimming cost V 4 bases and J 6 bases, with 10 bases left between them. The CDR3 extends over 12 amino acids. Germline V gene sequence: CDR1 MGHDK, CDR2 SYGVNS. The CDR3, as DNA: TGTGCCAGCAGTGTTGGGGCCCTCGAGCAGTACTTC. Amino acid sequence: CASSVGALEQYF.

This sequence joins TRBV12-3 or TRBV12-4 and TRBJ2-3, with D unresolved. This CDR3 comprises 14 residues. Trimming took off 5 bases at V and 6 bases at J, with 15 bases between the two ends. The CDR3 DNA reads TGTGCCAGCAGTCCTACTCCAGACTCTGATACGCAGTATTTT. This sequence encodes CASSPTPDSDTQYF.

This clonotype was observed many times. This rearrangement joins TRBV28 to TRBJ1-5; D not resolved. V shed 2 bases and J shed 4 bases, with 9 bases lying between them. The CDR3 is 14 amino acids. In germline, CDR1 is MDHEN, CDR2 SYDVKM. In DNA, the CDR3 is TGTGCCAGCAGTTTACCAGGCCGAAATCAGCCCCAGCATTTT. Its translation: CASSLPGRNQPQHF.

This clonotype was counted only a few times. V gene TRBV7-6 combines with J gene TRBJ2-2; D is possibly TRBD2 (5 bases). CDR1 is SGHVS, CDR2 FNYEAQ, per germline. The ends were cut back, 5 bases at V and 6 bases at J, with 13 bases in the middle. The length of the CDR3 is 14 residues. CDR3 DNA sequence: TGTGCCAGCAGCCGGGCGGGTGACGCCGGGGAGCTGTTTTTT. Translation gives CASSRAGDAGELFF.

This chain uses TRBV7-9 with TRBJ2-7; D is ambiguous. The CDR3 consists of 13 residues. Germline-derived CDR1 and CDR2 are SEHNR and FQNEAQ (reference sequence). V lost 5 bases, J lost 10 bases, and 18 bases lay in between. CDR3 in DNA: TGTGCCAGCAGCCCTCAAATCGAAGGTGGCCAGTACTTC. Residues: CASSPQIEGGQYF.

This clonotype came up many times. The chain employs TRBV5-1 and TRBJ2-1; D is ambiguous. This CDR3 comprises 13 residues. CDR1 is SGHRS, CDR2 YFSETQ, per germline. V was pared by 0 bases and J by 7 bases, with 8 bases between. This chain's CDR3 is CASSLGIGNEQFF. CDR3 bases: TGCGCCAGCAGCTTGGGGATAGGGAATGAGCAGTTCTTC.

This chain joins TRBV12-3 or TRBV12-4 and TRBJ2-1; D may be TRBD2 (6 bases). Trimming removed 3 bases from V and 4 bases from J, with 13 bases in between. CDR3 size: 15 residues. CDR3 in amino acids: CASSFGGDLYNEQFF. CDR3 DNA sequence: TGTGCCAGCAGTTTCGGCGGGGATTTATACAATGAGCAGTTCTTC.